This T cell receptor (beta chain) was retrieved from a study of OX40 agonist ivuxolimab in advanced cancers. Cycle 7 day 1, cycle 4 day 1, and baseline were the timepoints at which blood was sampled. Libraries were prepared by immunoSEQ multiplex PCR; TCRdb keeps only in-frame clonotypes and omits some of them. Counted here are approximately 77,000 clones, less than 85% occurring once; the ten biggest clones make up roughly 0.5%. This TCR derives from an adult with an advanced solid tumor such as melanoma, head and neck, liver or kidney cancer. The sample was CD4+ or CD8+ T cells sorted from blood, taken in a trial of the OX40 agonist ivuxolimab.

In DNA form, the CDR3 reads TGCGCCACCGTGGACAAGCAAGAGACCCAGTACTTC. It yields the protein CATVDKQETQYF. The chain couples TRBV10-1 to TRBJ2-5, with D maybe TRBD1 (5 bases). The CDR3 is 12 residues long. CDR1 WNHNN and CDR2 SYGVQD come from the germline V gene (reference sequence). Trimming stripped 10 bases from V and 2 bases from J, with 11 bases between.